A selection of T cell receptor beta chains follows, all from one sample in a study of blood T cell repertoires in COVID-19. The protocol was immunoSEQ multiplex PCR, while the TCRdb copy is restricted to in-frame clones and leaves out a portion. The sample records approximately 270,000 clones, roughly 88% being singletons. Sequencing was done on a sample of peripheral blood. These receptors were obtained from a man older than 75 with acute or convalescent COVID-19. Both conserved end residues are part of each CDR3.

j_gene	v_gene	CDR3aa
TRBJ2-5	TRBV24-1	CATSDPAGGQETQYF
TRBJ1-4	TRBV10-3	CAISESTAMENEKLFF
TRBJ2-5	TRBV10-3	CAISESGQGMQTQYF
TRBJ1-4	TRBV11-2	CASSLGTANEKLFF
TRBJ1-1	TRBV7-8	CASSDGTGKTEAFF
TRBJ2-1	TRBV3-1/TRBV3-2	CASSQGLGAGRARNEQFF
TRBJ1-6	TRBV7-2	CASSLGQGTNSPLHF
TRBJ2-1	TRBV6-2/TRBV6-3	CASSYIARGNEQFF
TRBJ2-3	TRBV9	CASSGGTGIFRSGTDTQYF
TRBJ1-3	TRBV5-1	CASSLDRTDSGNTIYF
TRBJ2-5	TRBV27	CASSLSDTQETQYF
TRBJ2-3	TRBV7-2	CASSLALSLAGGSTDTQYF
TRBJ2-2	TRBV19	CASRETGGANTGELFF
TRBJ2-7	TRBV10-3	CAISGRTSGDYEQYF
TRBJ2-6	TRBV5-4	CASSPGRDSNVLTF
TRBJ1-2	TRBV2	CASSRQGFNYGYTF
TRBJ2-3	TRBV29-1	CSVERAGTGDTQYF
TRBJ1-2	TRBV6-5	CASSYWDRGGEGYTF
TRBJ1-5	TRBV6-6	CASSYGHGLAPQHF
TRBJ2-7	TRBV10-3	CATGLAGAREQYF
TRBJ2-5	TRBV4-1	CASSRVMGAGETQYF
TRBJ2-5	TRBV5-4	CASSLDQGAETQYF
TRBJ2-4	TRBV4-1	CASSQDSRLAKNIQYF